This T cell receptor (beta chain) was identified in a study of technical replicates of blood from a few donors. Data came from immunoSEQ multiplex PCR; TCRdb stores just in-frame clones and leaves some out. The sample lists around 57,000 clones, almost 97% occurring once. This clone has a single count. The CDR3 consists of 15 residues. Per the germline V gene, CDR1 is MGHRA and CDR2 is YSYEKL. V was clipped by 1 base and J by 6 bases; unmatched bases: 7. The chain combines TRBV4-1 with TRBJ2-7; the match to TRBD1 covers 9 bases. The source is a human donor in good health. The sample was T cells isolated from PBMCs. The chain's CDR3 is CASSQAGTGRREQYF. CDR3 sequence (DNA): TGCGCCAGCAGCCAAGCCGGGACAGGGAGGCGCGAGCAGTACTTC.